This record covers a single TCR beta chain. Assay used: immunoSEQ multiplex PCR; TCRdb lists only in-frame clones, some missing. Of around 300,000 clones in the sample, 75% to 90% are singletons; the top ten hold around 2%. Trimming pared 4 bases from V and 3 bases from J, leaving 14 bases between. Per germline, CDR1 SGHTS and CDR2 YDEGEE. The CDR3 is 15 residues long. The data originate from a study of blood T cell repertoires in COVID-19. Study information: PBMCs, B-cell-depleted T cells, or T cells were the source of the cDNA or gDNA that made up the material.

The sequenced sample consisted of peripheral blood. The source is a man in his fifties with acute or convalescent COVID-19. J is TRBJ1-5 and V is TRBV5-8; weak D call: TRBD1 (6 bases). CDR3 loop: CASSQTGLDNQPQHF. The CDR3 region has the DNA TGTGCCAGCAGCCAGACAGGTCTCGACAATCAGCCCCAGCATTTT. The variable domain in full, completed from reference TRBV5-8 and TRBJ1-5, reads EAGVTQSPTHLIKTRGQQATLRCSPISGHTSVYWYQQALGLGLQFLLWYDEGEERNRGNFPPRFSGRQFPNYSSELNVNALELEDSALYLCASSQTGLDNQPQHFGDGTRLSIL.